Listed below are T cell receptor beta chains from one sample, sequenced in a study of shared clonotypes between healthy human individuals. Using immunoSEQ multiplex PCR, the repertoire was profiled, and TCRdb retains in-frame clones only, with some absent. The table lists about 1 million clones, 70% to 80% of them singletons. The sample taken for sequencing was memory CD4+ T cells sorted from blood. The receptors were gathered from a man between 18 and 35 years old in good health. The CDR3 runs from the conserved cysteine through the conserved F or W. The D gene is left open where the match is weak. Only part of the rows carry a size: once, few, many, or a class if the clone is expanded.

abundance,d_gene,v_gene,j_gene,CDR3nt,CDR3aa
-,-,TRBV5-1,TRBJ1-4,TGCGCCAGCAGCTTGGAACAGGGAGGTGAAAAACTGTTTTTT,CASSLEQGGEKLFF
-,-,TRBV2,TRBJ2-5,TGTGCCAGCAGTGCGGATAGCGATAGACCGGAGACCCAGTACTTC,CASSADSDRPETQYF
-,-,TRBV30,TRBJ1-1,TGTGCCTGGGCCCCCATGAACACTGAAGCTTTCTTT,CAWAPMNTEAFF
few,-,TRBV2,TRBJ1-6,TGTGCCAGCAGTGGTGTGAGTCACTCGGGGGGACCCCTCCACTTT,CASSGVSHSGGPLHF
once,-,TRBV27,TRBJ2-5,TGTGCCAGCAGTTCCAGGCCGGTCGTTGGGAGTGGGACCCAGTACTTC,CASSSRPVVGSGTQYF
-,-,TRBV2,TRBJ2-7,TGTGCCAGTTCATTGGGGTACGAGCAGTACTTC,CASSLGYEQYF
-,TRBD2,TRBV6-5,TRBJ2-7,TGTGCCAGCGTCCCCTCCGGACTAGCGGGAGGCGAGCAGTACTTC,CASVPSGLAGGEQYF
-,-,TRBV2,TRBJ2-2,TGTGCCAGCAGGGGGGGACTTTACACCGGGGAGCTGTTTTTT,CASRGGLYTGELFF
-,-,TRBV9,TRBJ2-7,TGTGCCAGCAGCGTAGAGCTGTTGGACGAGCAGTACTTC,CASSVELLDEQYF
-,-,TRBV27,TRBJ1-5,TGTGCCAGCAGTTTGAGGGGCGCGGGGCCCCAGCATTTT,CASSLRGAGPQHF
many,TRBD1,TRBV9,TRBJ2-3,TGTGCCAGCAGCCAGACAGGGACCAGAGGGGATACGCAGTATTTT,CASSQTGTRGDTQYF
-,-,TRBV19,TRBJ1-1,TGTGCCAGCCTCGAGGAAAGGGAGGGGACTGAAGCTTTCTTT,CASLEEREGTEAFF
-,-,TRBV19,TRBJ2-7,TGTGCCAGTAGTATTGGTTCGACAGGTTCCGAGCAGTACTTC,CASSIGSTGSEQYF
-,TRBD2,TRBV30,TRBJ2-7,TGTGCCTGGAAGATTAGCGGGAGGGCCTTCTCCGAGCAGTACTTC,CAWKISGRAFSEQYF
-,TRBD2,TRBV19,TRBJ2-1,TGTGCCAGTAGTATAGATTGGGCCAGCGGGAGGCCGGGTGAGCAGTTCTTC,CASSIDWASGRPGEQFF
-,TRBD2,TRBV28,TRBJ2-2,TGTGCCGCCCGGGGGGTCACCGGGGAGCTGTTTTTT,CAARGVTGELFF
-,TRBD1,TRBV4-1,TRBJ1-3,TGCGCCAGCAGCCAAGAAGTGGGAGGACAGGGGTTTCGCTCTGGAAACACCATATATTTT,CASSQEVGGQGFRSGNTIYF
few,-,TRBV10-3,TRBJ1-2,TGTGCCATCACCCCCTCGGGGGAGGCGGGGGGCTACACCTTC,CAITPSGEAGGYTF
-,-,TRBV5-1,TRBJ2-2,TGCGCCAGCAGCGCCCGGGCGAACACCGGGGAGCTGTTTTTT,CASSARANTGELFF
-,TRBD1,TRBV2,TRBJ1-6,TGTGCCAGCACGGGGACAGCTAATTCACCCCTCCACTTT,CASTGTANSPLHF
-,TRBD2,TRBV5-4,TRBJ2-1,TGTGCCAGCAGCCCGGCTAGCGGTTACAATGAGCAGTTCTTC,CASSPASGYNEQFF
-,-,TRBV7-2,TRBJ2-5,TGTGCCAGCAGCATGCAGGGGAAACCCGGGGAGACCCAGTACTTC,CASSMQGKPGETQYF
-,-,TRBV5-4,TRBJ2-3,TGTGCCAGCAGCTTGGTCTCAGATACGCAGTATTTT,CASSLVSDTQYF
-,-,TRBV5-6,TRBJ1-5,TGTGCCAGCAGCTCCCTTCGTGGGGGCAGGAGCAATCAGCCCCAGCATTTT,CASSSLRGGRSNQPQHF
-,TRBD1,TRBV11-2,TRBJ1-5,TGTGCCAGCAGCTCGGGGACAGGGGGCCGCAATCAGCCCCAGCATTTT,CASSSGTGGRNQPQHF
once,-,TRBV5-1,TRBJ1-1,TGCGCCAGCAGCCTGGGCAGTGGGGGGAACACTGAAGCTTTCTTT,CASSLGSGGNTEAFF
-,TRBD1,TRBV7-9,TRBJ1-1,TGTGCCAGCAGCTGGGACAGTTGGGCTGAAGCTTTCTTT,CASSWDSWAEAFF
-,TRBD2,TRBV14,TRBJ2-7,TGTGCCAGCAGCCAAAATAGCGGGCCCTACGAGCAGTACTTC,CASSQNSGPYEQYF
-,-,TRBV11-2,TRBJ2-5,TGTGCCAGCACCCCGGGGGCGGGAGTGGGGGAGACCCAGTACTTC,CASTPGAGVGETQYF
-,-,TRBV4-2,TRBJ2-1,TGTGCCAGCAGCCAGACCGGGACGGCGCTCAATGAGCAGTTCTTC,CASSQTGTALNEQFF
-,-,TRBV19,TRBJ2-3,TGTGCCAGTAGTTCCCACCTGCTGGATACGCAGTATTTT,CASSSHLLDTQYF
-,TRBD2,TRBV5-1,TRBJ2-7,TGCGCCAGCAGCACGGGGGGCTCCTACGAGCAGTACTTC,CASSTGGSYEQYF
-,TRBD2,TRBV11-2,TRBJ2-2,TGTGCCAGCAGCCTATCGGGACTAGCGGGAGGGTCCAACACCGGGGAGCTGTTTTTT,CASSLSGLAGGSNTGELFF
once,-,TRBV30,TRBJ2-1,TGTGCCTGGAGTTCTCCGAGTCGAAATGAGCAGTTCTTC,CAWSSPSRNEQFF
many,-,TRBV25-1,TRBJ1-5,TGTGCCAGCAGTGAATTTGAGAGGGTAACAAATCAGCCCCAGCATTTT,CASSEFERVTNQPQHF
once,-,TRBV7-2,TRBJ2-1,TGTGCCAGCAGGGCGATGAATGAGCAGTTCTTC,CASRAMNEQFF
-,-,TRBV19,TRBJ1-1,TGTGCCAGTGCGTCACAGGGGAACACTGAAGCTTTCTTT,CASASQGNTEAFF
many,-,TRBV27,TRBJ2-5,TGTGCCAGCAGTCCCCCCGGTTGGAGGGGGCTATTGGAGACCCAGTACTTC,CASSPPGWRGLLETQYF
-,-,TRBV28,TRBJ1-1,TGTGCCACCTCTGGGGGGCTTGGCACTGAAGCTTTCTTT,CATSGGLGTEAFF
-,TRBD1,TRBV7-8,TRBJ2-7,TGTGCCAGCAGCTTAGCTACCGGGACAGCAGGAACCTACGAGCAGTACTTC,CASSLATGTAGTYEQYF
many,-,TRBV30,TRBJ2-5,TGTGCCTGGAGCCTCTCTGCGAGTCAAGAGACCCAGTACTTC,CAWSLSASQETQYF